This T cell receptor beta chain was documented in a study of blood T cell repertoires in COVID-19. Original methodology: Estimates of nucleated cell counts were drawn from the amplification of reference gene primers. Sequencing was performed with immunoSEQ multiplex PCR; in TCRdb, only in-frame clones are kept and a portion is missing. V, J and clone size derive from that table, while D and trimming were established from the DNA sequence. The table lists approximately 210,000 clones, approximately 80% of them singletons. The CDR3 runs 15 residues. The V and J ends lost 1 base and 13 bases, in that order; junction bases with no gene match: 16. Per the germline V gene, CDR1 is SGHNT and CDR2 is YYREEE (reference sequence). This clone has a single count. Seattle cases were enrolled at active infection and followed longitudinally.

Sequenced: peripheral blood. V gene TRBV5-4 combines with J gene TRBJ1-2, with 7 bases aligning to TRBD1. This receptor was obtained from a woman of 80 years or more with COVID-19, enrolled during active disease. For the CDR3, the DNA is TGTGCCAGCAGCTTGAGGGACAGAACGGCTATGCTCCTCACCTTC. The encoded protein is CASSLRDRTAMLLTF.